The next 30 T cell receptor beta chains were all read from a single sample in a study of human T cells and chemical hapten exposure. As to time point: patch test 1, 2 weeks after DPC sensitization. Stated treatment: therapeutic diphenylcyclopropenone sensitization with weekly scalp DPC. Each CDR3 protein gets one entry after TCRdb re-called the RACE reads with MiXCR. The sample lists nearly 350,000 distinct CDR3 sequences; approximately 6.3% were seen once. This specimen was whole blood, taken in connection with sensitization to the hapten diphenylcyclopropenone (DPC). These receptors came from a woman under 30 with alopecia areata. Some clones in this sample may be carry-over from other donors' samples.

This clonotype has a handful of counts. The J gene is TRBJ1-2, the V gene TRBV12-3 or TRBV12-4, with D hard to call. Trimming pared 6 bases from V and 4 bases from J, leaving 12 bases between. The CDR3 runs 13 residues. CDR3 loop: CASSSTLGYGYTF. For the CDR3, the DNA is TGTGCCAGCAGCTCCACCCTGGGCTATGGCTACACCTTC.

The chain has TRBV12-3 or TRBV12-4 and TRBJ2-6; possibly TRBD2 for D (5 bases). The CDR3 is 18 residues long. The germline V and J ends were trimmed by 3 bases and 4 bases, with 19 bases remaining between them. The CDR3 sequence is CASSFVIGSGSGANVLTF. The CDR3 DNA reads TGTGCCAGCAGTTTTGTTATCGGATCGGGGTCGGGGGCCAACGTCCTGACTTTC.

This clonotype was seen more than once but under ten times. The CDR3 nucleotides read TGCAGTGCGCGGACCCTCCTATCGGGAAAGGGGGCCGGAGAGACCCAGTACTTC. Protein sequence: CSARTLLSGKGAGETQYF. The chain recombines TRBV20-1 with TRBJ2-5, with 7 bases aligning to TRBD1. J was trimmed by 4 bases and V by 6 bases; bases with no gene match: 23. The germline CDR1 and CDR2 sequences are DFQATT and SNEGSKA (reference sequence). The CDR3 is 18 amino acids.

This clonotype was observed a handful of times. The chain carries TRBV29-1 and TRBJ2-5; 8 positions match TRBD1. The germline gives CDR1 SQVTM, CDR2 ANQGSEA. V dropped 6 bases and J dropped 2; count of bases not matched to a gene: 5. The CDR3 loop spans 13 amino acids. CDR3 loop: CSVLTGDQETQYF. The CDR3 nucleotides read TGCAGCGTATTGACAGGGGATCAAGAGACCCAGTACTTC.

The chain uses TRBV12-3 or TRBV12-4 and TRBJ1-1; the match to TRBD1 covers 8 bases. The ends lost 4 bases at V and 6 bases at J; junction bases unmatched: 7. CDR3 length equals 14 residues. For the CDR3, the DNA is TGTGCCAGCAGTTGGGCAGGGGGCGCTTCTGAAGCTTTCTTT. This gives the protein CASSWAGGASEAFF.

This clonotype was seen ten or more times. The CDR3: CASSQTGTGAYEQYF. CDR3 bases: TGTGCCAGCTCACAAACCGGGACCGGCGCCTACGAGCAGTACTTC. The J gene is TRBJ2-7, the V gene TRBV18; D tentatively fits TRBD1 or TRBD2 (5 bases each). The CDR3 is made up of 15 amino acids. Trimming shortened V by 4 bases and J by 2 bases, and 15 bases separated the two germline ends. Germline CDR1 and CDR2: KGHSH and LQKENI.

This clonotype occurred a few times. The chain links TRBV28 to TRBJ2-7, with 7 bases aligning to TRBD1. Germline-derived CDR1 and CDR2 are MDHEN and SYDVKM. The junction had 9 bases not matched to a gene; V was cut back by 10 bases and J by 3 bases. This CDR3 contains 13 residues. DNA for the CDR3: TGTGCCACTCGAAAAGGGGGCGTCTACGAGCAGTACTTC. This codes for CATRKGGVYEQYF.

This clonotype was observed a handful of times. The chain links TRBV2 to TRBJ1-5; maybe TRBD1 (6 bases). The CDR3 is made up of 13 amino acids. Germline V gives CDR1 SNHLY, CDR2 FYNNEI. Trimming stripped 7 bases from V and 7 bases from J, with 14 bases between. DNA of the CDR3: TGTGCCAGCATTAACAGGGAGGGGCAGCCCCAGCATTTT. Residues: CASINREGQPQHF.

This clonotype was seen only a few times. The chain recombines TRBV14 with TRBJ2-7, with D uncertain. The CDR3 length is 13 residues. V was shortened by 2 bases and J by 6 bases, with 11 bases between the two germline ends. Germline loops: CDR1 SGHDN, CDR2 FVKESK. CDR3 loop: CASSQNSMGEQYF. The CDR3 DNA sequence: TGTGCCAGCAGCCAAAATAGCATGGGCGAGCAGTACTTC.

This clonotype was found a few times. V and J are TRBV29-1 and TRBJ1-1; 7 positions agree with TRBD1. The V segment lost 7 bases and the J segment 2 bases; nucleotides outside the gene matches: 7. The germline V gene has CDR1 SQVTM and CDR2 ANQGSEA. There are 13 residues in the CDR3. CDR3 sequence (DNA): TGCAGCGCCGCAGGGGGTAGTAACACTGAAGCTTTCTTT. Amino acid sequence: CSAAGGSNTEAFF.

This clonotype was recorded at least ten times. The CDR3 reads CASSQTGGVQPQHF. CDR3 DNA: TGCGCCAGCAGCCAAACAGGGGGCGTTCAGCCCCAGCATTTT. The chain combines TRBV4-3 with TRBJ1-5, with TRBD1 matching over 9 bases. CDR1 and CDR2 from the germline V gene are LGHNA and YSLEER. This CDR3 has 14 residues. The trim removed 2 bases at V and 6 bases at J, leaving 2 bases unmatched.

The CDR3 region has the DNA TGTGCCATCAGAACCGGGACAGGGGGTCTGAACACTGAAGCTTTCTTT. It codes for CAIRTGTGGLNTEAFF. The chain recombines TRBV10-3 with TRBJ1-1; the match to TRBD1 covers 11 bases. Germline values: CDR1 ENHRY, CDR2 SYGVKD. V trimming: 6 bases; J trimming: 0 bases; junction bases outside the gene matches: 6. The CDR3 spans 16 residues.

This clonotype was recorded a few times. V gene TRBV6-4 combines with J gene TRBJ2-3, with D tentatively TRBD2 (7 bases). The V gene lost 4 bases and the J gene lost 1 base, with 12 bases spanning the gap. Per germline, CDR1 MRHNA and CDR2 SNTAGT. This CDR3 spans 15 amino acids. In DNA form, the CDR3 reads TGTGCCAGCAGTGTACAGGGAGGGGGCACAGATACGCAGTATTTT. As protein: CASSVQGGGTDTQYF.

In its sample, this clonotype was seen a few times. CDR3 sequence: CASSNQGNTEAFF. CDR3 DNA sequence: TGCGCCAGCAGCAACCAGGGGAACACTGAAGCTTTCTTT. The chain joins TRBV5-1 to TRBJ1-1, with a weak D call TRBD1 (5 bases). Germline V gives CDR1 SGHRS, CDR2 YFSETQ. V was trimmed by 4 bases and J by 1 base, leaving 8 bases between them. The CDR3 is 13 amino acids.

In its sample, this clonotype was seen many times. The V call is TRBV12-3 or TRBV12-4, the J call TRBJ2-1; tentative D call: TRBD1 (6 bases). The CDR3 totals 12 residues. The germline V and J ends were trimmed by 3 bases and 8 bases, with 8 bases remaining between them. The CDR3 nucleotides read TGTGCCAGCAGTTTGACAGGATATGAGCAGTTCTTC. This gives the protein CASSLTGYEQFF.

The chain couples TRBV2 to TRBJ2-7; D is undetermined. The CDR3 contains 12 residues. CDR1 and CDR2 (germline): SNHLY, FYNNEI. Trimming cost V 5 bases and J 6 bases, with 11 bases left between them. In DNA form, the CDR3 reads TGTGCCAGCAGTTCGAGAAGGACCGAGCAGTACTTC. It codes for CASSSRRTEQYF.

This clonotype was seen a handful of times. The chain combines TRBV9 with TRBJ2-7; the D gene is possibly TRBD1 (5 bases). CDR3 size: 15 residues. Between the trimmed V and J ends, which lost 0 bases and 0 bases, there was a span of 10 bases. Germline CDR1 is SGDLS and CDR2 is YYNGEE. This chain's CDR3 is CASSVAIDSSYEQYF. The DNA for the CDR3 is TGTGCCAGCAGCGTAGCCATCGACAGCTCCTACGAGCAGTACTTC.

This chain connects TRBV7-9 to TRBJ2-5; D is undetermined. Germline CDR1 and CDR2: SEHNR and FQNEAQ (reference sequence). The CDR3 loop spans 14 amino acids. V was shortened by 6 bases and J by 3 bases, with 14 bases between the two germline ends. The CDR3 DNA reads TGTGCCAGCAGGGTAGGGTACAGCGAAGAGACCCAGTACTTC. Its translation: CASRVGYSEETQYF.

The chain carries TRBV6-6 and TRBJ1-5; TRBD1 matches 7 bases. The CDR3 contains 16 residues. Per the germline V gene, CDR1 is MNHNY and CDR2 is SVGAGI (reference sequence). J gave up 1 base and V 7 bases, and 10 bases lay outside the gene matches. The chain's CDR3 is CASTTPGQRSNQPQHF. As DNA, the CDR3 is TGTGCCAGCACCACGCCGGGACAGAGGAGCAATCAGCCCCAGCATTTT.

This clonotype occurred many times. The chain carries TRBV7-3 and TRBJ2-1; 10 bases map to TRBD2. With 5 bases clipped from V and 3 bases from J, the junction kept 4 bases outside the gene matches. This CDR3 contains 15 residues. CDR1 is SGHTA, CDR2 FQGTGA, per germline. The CDR3 coding sequence is TGTGCCAGCAGCACTCTAGCGGGGGACTACAATGAGCAGTTCTTC. It encodes CASSTLAGDYNEQFF.

There are many counts of this clonotype. The chain is built from TRBV19 and TRBJ2-2, with 12 nucleotides matching TRBD2. CDR1 and CDR2 (germline): LNHDA, SQIVND (reference sequence). This CDR3 has 17 amino acids. Losses at the gene ends were 8 bases for V and 6 bases for J; bases not matched to a gene: 13. CDR3 sequence (DNA): TGTGCCAGTTTACCCTTAGGAGGACTAGCGGGGTCCGGGGAGCTGTTTTTT. Amino acid sequence: CASLPLGGLAGSGELFF.

The V gene is TRBV11-1, the J gene TRBJ2-7; D ambiguous. Germline V CDR1 and CDR2: SGHAT, FQDESV (reference sequence). There are 14 residues in the CDR3. Trimming pared 5 bases from V and 4 bases from J, leaving 15 bases between. CDR3: CASSRRTLQYEQYF. The CDR3 DNA is TGTGCCAGCAGCCGACGGACCCTACAATACGAGCAGTACTTC.

This clonotype was observed a few times. The chain couples TRBV12-3 or TRBV12-4 to TRBJ2-5; D gene unclear. This CDR3 has 13 residues. Deletions cut 3 bases from V and 4 bases from J, with 9 bases between. The CDR3 region has the DNA TGTGCCAGCAGTTTCCTGAATTCAGAGACCCAGTACTTC. Translated, it gives CASSFLNSETQYF.

This clonotype was counted ten times or more. The chain carries TRBV18 and TRBJ2-7; D gene uncertain. Trimming took 3 bases from V and 5 from J, leaving 14 bases between them. This CDR3 comprises 14 residues. Looked up from germline, CDR1 is KGHSH and CDR2 is LQKENI. In DNA, the CDR3 is TGTGCCAGCTCACCTATCGACGTGCAGGACGAGCAGTACTTC. This gives the protein CASSPIDVQDEQYF.

The table lists this clonotype with a few counts. The chain recombines TRBV6-1 with TRBJ2-7; D remains unclear. Trimming stripped 3 bases from V and 6 bases from J, with 3 bases between. Germline CDR1 is MNHNS and CDR2 is SASEGT. This CDR3 has 10 residues. Written as DNA, the CDR3 is TGTGCCAGCAGTGAGGGCGAGCAGTACTTC. Its protein is CASSEGEQYF.

The sample holds a few counts of this clonotype. CDR3 nucleotides: TGTGCCAGCAGTCCGGACTACTGGGATACGCAGTATTTT. Amino acids: CASSPDYWDTQYF. This chain uses TRBV2 with TRBJ2-3; possibly TRBD2 for D (6 bases). Germline assignment: CDR1 SNHLY and CDR2 FYNNEI. Trimming stripped 5 bases from V and 6 bases from J, with 12 bases between. CDR3 length: 13 amino acids. Full variable domain (remainder filled in from reference TRBV2 and TRBJ2-3): EPEVTQTPSHQVTQMGQEVILRCVPISNHLYFYWYRQILGQKVEFLVSFYNNEISEKSEIFDDQFSVERPDGSNFTLKIRSTKLEDSAMYFCASSPDYWDTQYFGPGTRLTVL.

In this sample, this clonotype turned up many times. The chain recombines TRBV6-5 with TRBJ2-1, with 8 bases lining up with TRBD2. The V and J ends lost 4 bases and 7 bases, in that order; junction bases with no gene match: 15. The germline V gene has CDR1 MNHEY and CDR2 SVGAGI. The CDR3 length is 17 residues. CDR3: CASSWNTGGQIQNEQFF. The CDR3 DNA reads as TGTGCCAGCAGTTGGAATACGGGGGGGCAAATACAGAATGAGCAGTTCTTC.

The chain joins TRBV7-3 to TRBJ1-6; D is uncertain. The ends were cut back, 2 bases at V and 5 bases at J, with 13 bases in the middle. Germline V gives CDR1 SGHTA, CDR2 FQGTGA. The CDR3 has 16 amino acids. The CDR3 region has the DNA TGTGCCAGCAGCTTACTGCGGGGAAACCATAATTCACCCCTCCACTTT. This encodes CASSLLRGNHNSPLHF.

Only a few counts were recorded for this clonotype. The V call is TRBV10-3, the J call TRBJ2-5; D call uncertain. The germline V and J ends were trimmed by 7 bases and 5 bases, with 17 bases remaining between them. The CDR3 covers 14 residues. Germline V gives CDR1 ENHRY, CDR2 SYGVKD. Here the CDR3 DNA reads TGTGCCATCAATAATCCCCTAAACGGGGAGACCCAGTACTTC. Residues: CAINNPLNGETQYF.

The chain recombines TRBV15 with TRBJ2-7; TRBD1 agrees at 8 bases. The CDR3 is 15 amino acids. V lost 5 bases, J lost 4 bases, and 10 bases stayed unmatched. The V gene's germline CDR1 is LNHNV and CDR2 YYDKDF (reference sequence). CDR3 coding DNA: TGTGCCACCAGCGGGGGCAGGGGGCCGGGTTACGAGCAGTACTTC. As protein: CATSGGRGPGYEQYF.